This TCR beta chain appears in the sequencing data of a study of CD8 T cells in Susac syndrome. V lost 2 bases, J lost 3 bases, and 14 bases lay in between. The V gene's germline CDR1 is KGHSH and CDR2 LQKENI. The CDR3 consists of 16 residues. RNA in amounts of about 0.5 to 1 ug was reverse transcribed with random hexamers. Across 54 Vbeta and 13 Jbeta, TCR beta CDR3 was amplified with immunoSEQ multiplex PCR. One entry per CDR3 protein results from TCRdb running MiXCR on the immunoSEQ multiplex PCR reads. The sample has about 190,000 distinct CDR3 sequences, 95% seen once. CD8+ and CD4+ T cells from blood underwent TCR beta sequencing, which was carried out in a high-throughput format. Both CD4+ and CD8+ T cells were negatively isolated, and TEMRA cells underwent FACS enrichment.

This clonotype was obtained from a human donor in good health. The chain carries TRBV18 and TRBJ1-5; D unresolved. Sequences were obtained from CD4+ T cells from PBMCs. CDR3: CASSPIRTRDNQPQHF. CDR3 nucleotides: TGTGCCAGCTCACCAATCAGAACTAGGGACAATCAGCCCCAGCATTTT.